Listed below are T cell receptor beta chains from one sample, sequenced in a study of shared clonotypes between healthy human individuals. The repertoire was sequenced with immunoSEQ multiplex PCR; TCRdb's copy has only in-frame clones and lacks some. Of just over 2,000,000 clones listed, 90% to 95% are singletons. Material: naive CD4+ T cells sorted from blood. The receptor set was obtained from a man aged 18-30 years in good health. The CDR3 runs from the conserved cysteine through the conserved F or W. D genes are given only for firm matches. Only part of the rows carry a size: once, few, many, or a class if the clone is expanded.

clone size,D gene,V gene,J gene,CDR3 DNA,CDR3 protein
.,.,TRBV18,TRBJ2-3,TGTGCCAGCTCACCATTTCCCCCCGCAGATACGCAGTATTTT,CASSPFPPADTQYF
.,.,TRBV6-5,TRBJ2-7,TGTGCCACGACAGGACAGAATTCGTACGAGCAGTACTTC,CATTGQNSYEQYF
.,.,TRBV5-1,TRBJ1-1,TGCGCCAGCGGTAGAGACCTGAACACTGAAGCTTTCTTT,CASGRDLNTEAFF
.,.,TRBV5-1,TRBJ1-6,TGCGCCAGCAGCCTGCGGGGACCCCAGGATTCACCCCTCCACTTT,CASSLRGPQDSPLHF
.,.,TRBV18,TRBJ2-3,TGTGCCAGCTCACCTGCGGAGAACACAGATACGCAGTATTTT,CASSPAENTDTQYF
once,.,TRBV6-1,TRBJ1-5,TGTGCCAGCAGTGGCGGCGAGCCCCAGCATTTT,CASSGGEPQHF
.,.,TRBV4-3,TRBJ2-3,TGCGCCAGCAGCCTCGAGGCGGGATCAGATACGCAGTATTTT,CASSLEAGSDTQYF
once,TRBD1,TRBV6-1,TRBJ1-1,TGTGCCAGCAGTGCCCTACAGGGGGCTAACACTGAAGCTTTCTTT,CASSALQGANTEAFF
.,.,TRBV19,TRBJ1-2,TGTGCCAGTAGTCCATGGACAGCTAACTATGGCTACACCTTC,CASSPWTANYGYTF
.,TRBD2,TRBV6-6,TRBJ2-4,TGTGCCAGCAGTCCTTTAGCGGGAGCCAAAAACATTCAGTACTTC,CASSPLAGAKNIQYF
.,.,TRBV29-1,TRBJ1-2,TGCAGCGTTGAATACAGGGTGGACTATGGCTACACCTTC,CSVEYRVDYGYTF
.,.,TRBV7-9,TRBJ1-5,TGTGCCACCTCTCATCAGGGGAGCAATCAGCCCCAGCATTTT,CATSHQGSNQPQHF
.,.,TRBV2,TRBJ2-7,TGTGCCAGCAGTGCGGTGATGGGAGACGAGCAGTACTTC,CASSAVMGDEQYF
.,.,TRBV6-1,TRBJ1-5,TGTGCCAGCACTATGGACCTCAATCAGCCCCAGCATTTT,CASTMDLNQPQHF
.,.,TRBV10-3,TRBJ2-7,TGTGCCATCAGACTCGGGACGGAGGGTCCTTACGAGCAGTACTTC,CAIRLGTEGPYEQYF
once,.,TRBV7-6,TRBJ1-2,TGTGCCAGCAGCTTAGTCCGGCCCGACGGGACATATGGCTACACCTTC,CASSLVRPDGTYGYTF
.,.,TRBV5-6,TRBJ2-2,TGTGCCAGCAGCTTGTCGGGGGCCACCGGGGAGCTGTTTTTT,CASSLSGATGELFF
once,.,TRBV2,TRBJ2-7,TGTGCCAGCAATACTGCCAGCTCCTACGAGCAGTACTTC,CASNTASSYEQYF
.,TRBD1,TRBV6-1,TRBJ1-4,TGTGCCAGCAGCGTACAGGGGGGTAGCGAAAAACTGTTTTTT,CASSVQGGSEKLFF
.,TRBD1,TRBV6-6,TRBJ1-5,TGTGCCAGCAGTACGAGACAGGGGGGCAATCAGCCCCAGCATTTT,CASSTRQGGNQPQHF
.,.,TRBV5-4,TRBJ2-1,TGTGCCAGCAGCCACTGGGACTCTTACAATGAGCAGTTCTTC,CASSHWDSYNEQFF
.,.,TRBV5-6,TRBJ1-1,TGTGCCAGCAGCTGGGGTCTCGGGAACACTGAAGCTTTCTTT,CASSWGLGNTEAFF
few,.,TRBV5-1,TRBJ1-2,TGCGCCAGCAGCTTAGGCTATGGCTACACCTTC,CASSLGYGYTF
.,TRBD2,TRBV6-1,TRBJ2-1,TGTGCCAGCCGAGGGACTAGCGGGAGATTTGATGAGCAGTTCTTC,CASRGTSGRFDEQFF
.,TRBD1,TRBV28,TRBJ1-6,TGTGCCAGCAGATACCTCGGGACAGCCTATAATTCACCCCTCCACTTT,CASRYLGTAYNSPLHF
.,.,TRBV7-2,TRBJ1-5,TGTGCCAGCAGCGCGAACGGGCCCCAGCATTTT,CASSANGPQHF
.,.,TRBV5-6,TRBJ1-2,TGTGCCAGCAGCGTTAAAGCTAACTATGGCTACACCTTC,CASSVKANYGYTF
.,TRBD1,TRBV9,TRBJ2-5,TGTGCCAGCAGCGTAGGAGGACAGGGCCCCTGGTTGGGGGAGACCCAGTACTTC,CASSVGGQGPWLGETQYF
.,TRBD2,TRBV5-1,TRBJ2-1,TGCGCCAGCAGCTTGGGGTCTGGCGGGAGTTCCTACAATGAGCAGTTCTTC,CASSLGSGGSSYNEQFF
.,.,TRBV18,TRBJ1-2,TGTGCCAGCTCACCACCGATACGACAGGTGGGCTATGGCTACACCTTC,CASSPPIRQVGYGYTF
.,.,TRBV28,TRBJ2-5,TGTGCCAGCAGTTTCCGACAGTCCTATAGGGCCCAGTACTTC,CASSFRQSYRAQYF
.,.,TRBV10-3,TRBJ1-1,TGTGCCATCAGACCCCTGGCGAACACTGAAGCTTTCTTT,CAIRPLANTEAFF
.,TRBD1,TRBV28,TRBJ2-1,TGTGCCAGCAGGGAGACAGGGGGCACCTACAATGAGCAGTTCTTC,CASRETGGTYNEQFF
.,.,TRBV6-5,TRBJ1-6,TGTGCCAGCAGTCCACAAACAGGATCGAGTTCACCCCTCCACTTT,CASSPQTGSSSPLHF
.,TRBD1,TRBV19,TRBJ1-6,TGTGCCAGTAAAACAGGGGGGATTTTTAATTCACCCCTCCACTTT,CASKTGGIFNSPLHF
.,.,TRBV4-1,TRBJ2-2,TGCGCCAGCAGCCTAAGGGGGCTAGCGGGTGACACCGGGGAGCTGTTTTTT,CASSLRGLAGDTGELFF
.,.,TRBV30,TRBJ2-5,TGTGCCTGGAGTGTGGAAGGGGGAGAGACCCAGTACTTC,CAWSVEGGETQYF